The present T cell receptor (beta chain) was sequenced within a study of blood T cells in healthy people across ages. Combining a sample-barcoded 5' primer with a J-beta primer mix, a second PCR ran for roughly 7 to 11 cycles. TCRdb re-derived calls from the 5' RACE reads in MiXCR, one entry per CDR3 protein. The sample lists 1.5 million to 2 million distinct CDR3 sequences; roughly 32% were seen once. The germline CDR1 and CDR2 sequences are DFQATT and SNEGSKA (reference sequence). The CDR3 is 13 amino acids. Trimming took off 6 bases at V and 8 bases at J, with 14 bases between the two ends. Individuals who donated were healthy Caucasians from Russia aged roughly 6 to 95.

The chain links TRBV20-1 to TRBJ1-6, with D maybe TRBD1 (5 bases). The clonotype originates from a woman aged 25 to 39 in good health. Sequenced input: blood. This chain's CDR3 is CSAQGRADSPLHF. CDR3 coding DNA: TGCAGTGCCCAGGGACGGGCGGATTCACCCCTCCACTTT.